This T cell receptor (beta chain) comes out of a study of T-cell reconstitution after alpha-beta-depleted transplantation in children. This clonotype was counted at least ten times. V dropped 5 bases and J dropped 2; count of bases not matched to a gene: 4. This CDR3 has 15 residues. It was with unique molecular identifiers that the TCRbeta library was prepared. TCRdb independently ran MiXCR on the PCR reads; one entry per CDR3 protein. This sample yields 190,000 or so distinct CDR3 sequences, of which roughly 6% are seen a single time; around 4.3% belongs to the top ten. The chain employs TRBV12-3 or TRBV12-4 and TRBJ2-4, with TRBD2 identical over 9 bases. The material sequenced was PBMCs, taken before TCRalphabeta/CD19-depleted stem cell transplant. The clonotype originates from a girl in the first two years of life with combined immunodeficiency, due to receive a stem cell transplant. For the CDR3, the DNA is TGTGCCAGCAGTCCGGCTAGCGGGACCAAAAACATTCAGTACTTC. Protein: CASSPASGTKNIQYF.